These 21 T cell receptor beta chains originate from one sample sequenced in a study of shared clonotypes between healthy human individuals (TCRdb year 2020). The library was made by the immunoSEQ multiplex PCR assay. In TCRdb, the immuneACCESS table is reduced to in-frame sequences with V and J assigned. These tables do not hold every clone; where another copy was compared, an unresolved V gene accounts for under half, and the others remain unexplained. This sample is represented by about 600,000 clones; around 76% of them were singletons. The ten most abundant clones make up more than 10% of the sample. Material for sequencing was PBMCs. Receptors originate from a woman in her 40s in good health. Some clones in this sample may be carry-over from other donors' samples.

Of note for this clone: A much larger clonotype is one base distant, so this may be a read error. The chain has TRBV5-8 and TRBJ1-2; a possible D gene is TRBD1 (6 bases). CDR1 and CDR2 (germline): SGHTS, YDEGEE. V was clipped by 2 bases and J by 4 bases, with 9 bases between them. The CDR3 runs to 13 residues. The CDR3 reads CASSLEGGYGYTF. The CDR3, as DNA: TGTGCCAGCAGCTTAGAAGGGGGCTATGGCTACACCTTC.

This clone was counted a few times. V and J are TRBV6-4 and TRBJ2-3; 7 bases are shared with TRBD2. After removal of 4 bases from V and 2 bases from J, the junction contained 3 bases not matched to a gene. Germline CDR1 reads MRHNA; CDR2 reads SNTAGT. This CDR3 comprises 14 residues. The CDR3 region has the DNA TGTGCCAGCAGTGGCGGGAGACACACAGATACGCAGTATTTT. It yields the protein CASSGGRHTDTQYF.

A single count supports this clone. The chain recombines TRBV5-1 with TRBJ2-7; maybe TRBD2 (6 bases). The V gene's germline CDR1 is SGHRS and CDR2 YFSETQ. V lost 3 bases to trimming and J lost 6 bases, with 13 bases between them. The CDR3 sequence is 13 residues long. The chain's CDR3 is CASSSPSGSEQYF. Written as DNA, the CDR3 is TGCGCCAGCAGCTCACCCTCCGGGAGCGAGCAGTACTTC.

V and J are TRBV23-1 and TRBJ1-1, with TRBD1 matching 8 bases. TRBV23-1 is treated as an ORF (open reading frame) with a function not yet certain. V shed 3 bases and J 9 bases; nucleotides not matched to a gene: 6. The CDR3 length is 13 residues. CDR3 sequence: CASSHPGQGQAFF. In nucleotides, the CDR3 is TGCGCCAGCAGTCATCCAGGACAGGGACAAGCTTTCTTT.

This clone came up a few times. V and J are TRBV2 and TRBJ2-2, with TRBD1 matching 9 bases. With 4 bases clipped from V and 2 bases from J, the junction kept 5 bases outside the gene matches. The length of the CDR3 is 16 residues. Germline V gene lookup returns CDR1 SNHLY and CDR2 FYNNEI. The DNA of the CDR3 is TGTGCCAGCAGTGGTACAGGGGGCGCAAACACCGGGGAGCTGTTTTTT. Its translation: CASSGTGGANTGELFF.

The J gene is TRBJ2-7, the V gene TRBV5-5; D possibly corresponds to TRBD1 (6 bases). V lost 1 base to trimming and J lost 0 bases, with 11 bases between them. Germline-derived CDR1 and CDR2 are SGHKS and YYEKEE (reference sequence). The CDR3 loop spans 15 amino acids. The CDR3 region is CASSLYRAFSYEQYF. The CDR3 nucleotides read TGTGCCAGCAGCTTGTACAGGGCATTCTCCTACGAGCAGTACTTC.

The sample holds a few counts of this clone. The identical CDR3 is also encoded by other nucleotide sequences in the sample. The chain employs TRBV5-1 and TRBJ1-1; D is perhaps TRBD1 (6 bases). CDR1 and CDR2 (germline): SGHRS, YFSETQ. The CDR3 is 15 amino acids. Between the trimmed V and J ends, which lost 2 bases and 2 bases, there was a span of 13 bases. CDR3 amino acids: CASSLAGGGNTEAFF. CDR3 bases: TGCGCCAGCAGCTTAGCAGGTGGGGGCAACACTGAAGCTTTCTTT.

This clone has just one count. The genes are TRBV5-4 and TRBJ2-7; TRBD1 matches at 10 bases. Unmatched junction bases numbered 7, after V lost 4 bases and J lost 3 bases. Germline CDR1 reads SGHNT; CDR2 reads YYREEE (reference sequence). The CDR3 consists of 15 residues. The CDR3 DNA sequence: TGTGCCAGCAGCCTGGGACAGGGGCTTTACTACGAGCAGTACTTC. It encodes CASSLGQGLYYEQYF.

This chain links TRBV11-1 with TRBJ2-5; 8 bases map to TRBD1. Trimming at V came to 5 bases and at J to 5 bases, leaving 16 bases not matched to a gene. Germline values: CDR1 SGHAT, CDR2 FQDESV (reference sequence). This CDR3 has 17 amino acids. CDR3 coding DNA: TGTGCCAGCAGCCCCCGATCTTCGGACAGGGCGTGGGAGACCCAGTACTTC. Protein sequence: CASSPRSSDRAWETQYF.

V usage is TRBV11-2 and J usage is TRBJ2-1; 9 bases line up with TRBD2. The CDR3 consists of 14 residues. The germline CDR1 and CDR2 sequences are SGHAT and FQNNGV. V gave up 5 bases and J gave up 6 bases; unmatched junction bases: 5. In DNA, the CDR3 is TGTGCCAGCAGCATTAGCGGGAGTATCAATGAGCAGTTCTTC. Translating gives CASSISGSINEQFF. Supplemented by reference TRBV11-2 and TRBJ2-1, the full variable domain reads EAGVAQSPRYKIIEKRQSVAFWCNPISGHATLYWYQQILGQGPKLLIQFQNNGVVDDSQLPKDRFSAERLKGVDSTLKIQPAKLEDSAVYLCASSISGSINEQFFGPGTRLTVL.

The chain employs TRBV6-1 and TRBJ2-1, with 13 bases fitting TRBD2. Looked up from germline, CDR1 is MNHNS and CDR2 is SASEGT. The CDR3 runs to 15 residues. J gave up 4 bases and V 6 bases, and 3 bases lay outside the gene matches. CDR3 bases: TGTGCCAGCAGAGGGACTAGCGGGACGTACAATGAGCAGTTCTTC. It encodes CASRGTSGTYNEQFF.

As DNA, the CDR3 is TGTGCCATCAGTGGGGCGACTAGCGGGGACACAGATACGCAGTATTTT. It translates to CAISGATSGDTDTQYF. The rearrangement links TRBV10-3 to TRBJ2-3, with TRBD2 matching over 11 bases. The germline V gene has CDR1 ENHRY and CDR2 SYGVKD. There are 16 residues in the CDR3. V shed 4 bases, J shed 2 bases, and the junction held 5 bases outside the gene matches.

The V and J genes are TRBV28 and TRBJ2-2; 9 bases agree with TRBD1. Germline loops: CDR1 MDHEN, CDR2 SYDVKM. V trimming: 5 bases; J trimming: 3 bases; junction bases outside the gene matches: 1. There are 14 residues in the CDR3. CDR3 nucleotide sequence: TGTGCCAGCAGTACAGGGGGCGACACCGGGGAGCTGTTTTTT. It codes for CASSTGGDTGELFF.

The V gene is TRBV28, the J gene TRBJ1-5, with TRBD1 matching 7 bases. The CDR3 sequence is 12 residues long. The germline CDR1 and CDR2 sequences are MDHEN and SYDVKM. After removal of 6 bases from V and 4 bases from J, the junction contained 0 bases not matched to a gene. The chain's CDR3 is CASRDRNQPQHF. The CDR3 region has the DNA TGTGCCAGCAGGGACAGGAATCAGCCCCAGCATTTT.

The DNA for the CDR3 is TGTGCCAGCAGTTTCGGGGGACACCTCAATCAGCCCCAGCATTTT. This translates into CASSFGGHLNQPQHF. V is TRBV27 and J is TRBJ1-5, with a weak D call TRBD1 (6 bases). CDR3 length: 15 amino acids. Looked up from germline, CDR1 is MNHEY and CDR2 is SMNVEV (reference sequence). Trimming took off 3 bases at V and 3 bases at J, with 12 bases between the two ends.

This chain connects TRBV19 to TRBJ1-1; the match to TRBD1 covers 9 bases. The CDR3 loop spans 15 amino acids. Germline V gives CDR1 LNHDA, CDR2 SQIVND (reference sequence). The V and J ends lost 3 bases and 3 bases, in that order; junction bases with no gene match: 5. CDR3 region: CASSIPGTGYTEAFF. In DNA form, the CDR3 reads TGTGCCAGTAGTATCCCAGGGACAGGGTACACTGAAGCTTTCTTT.

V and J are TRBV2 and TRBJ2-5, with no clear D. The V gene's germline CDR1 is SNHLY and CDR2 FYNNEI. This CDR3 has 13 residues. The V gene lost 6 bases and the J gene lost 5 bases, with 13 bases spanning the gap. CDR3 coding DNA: TGTGCCAGCAGATTTGGCAGTTTGGAGACCCAGTACTTC. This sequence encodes CASRFGSLETQYF.

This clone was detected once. The DNA of the CDR3 is TGTGCCAGCAGGCTTAGCGGGAGGGCCTTGGGCGGGGAGCTGTTTTTT. Protein: CASRLSGRALGGELFF. V gene TRBV27 combines with J gene TRBJ2-2, with 11 bases that match TRBD2. V shed 6 bases, J shed 7 bases, and the junction held 10 bases outside the gene matches. Germline V gene sequence: CDR1 MNHEY, CDR2 SMNVEV (reference sequence). The CDR3 is 16 amino acids.

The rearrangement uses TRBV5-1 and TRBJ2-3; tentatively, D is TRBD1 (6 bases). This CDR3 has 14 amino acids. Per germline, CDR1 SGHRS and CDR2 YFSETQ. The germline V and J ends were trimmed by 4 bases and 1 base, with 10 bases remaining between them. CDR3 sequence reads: CASSSNRGTDTQYF. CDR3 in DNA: TGCGCCAGCAGCAGCAACAGGGGCACAGATACGCAGTATTTT.

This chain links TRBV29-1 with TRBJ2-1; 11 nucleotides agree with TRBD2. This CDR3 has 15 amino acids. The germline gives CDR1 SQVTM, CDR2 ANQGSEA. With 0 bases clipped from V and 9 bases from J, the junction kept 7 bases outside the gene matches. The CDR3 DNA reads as TGCAGCGTTGAAGATTTTAGCGGGAGGGCCAGTGAGCAGTTCTTC. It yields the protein CSVEDFSGRASEQFF.

Written as DNA, the CDR3 is TGTGCCAGTAGTATTTGGGCAGGGGAGGGGAATCAGCCCCAGCATTTT. Encoded protein: CASSIWAGEGNQPQHF. This chain connects TRBV19 to TRBJ1-5; a weak D match, TRBD1 (6 bases). CDR1 and CDR2 from the germline V gene are LNHDA and SQIVND (reference sequence). The ends were cut back, 3 bases at V and 4 bases at J, with 16 bases in the middle. This CDR3 comprises 16 residues.